A single sample is the source of the 30 T cell receptor beta chains below, sequenced in a study of CD8+ T cells in alopecia areata. The authors extracted RNA and reverse transcribed it into cDNA as the sequencing template. Sequencing used immunoSEQ multiplex PCR; TCRdb keeps in-frame clones, though not all of them. This sample has approximately 190,000 clones; roughly 64% occur once, and the top ten carry 5.5%. Treatment here: oral pan-JAK inhibitor, 5-10 mg twice daily. The source material was CD4+ T cells sorted from blood, sampled at week 24, from a patient treated with tofacitinib. These TCRs come from a human donor with alopecia areata.

The chain combines TRBV11-1 with TRBJ1-2; possible D gene TRBD1, 6 bases. The V gene's germline CDR1 is SGHAT and CDR2 FQDESV (reference sequence). The CDR3 loop spans 13 amino acids. Deletions cut 0 bases from V and 7 bases from J, with 9 bases between. CDR3: CASSLAGGPGYTF. The CDR3 coding sequence is TGTGCCAGCAGCTTAGCGGGGGGCCCTGGCTACACCTTC. Looking up the rest from reference TRBV11-1 and TRBJ1-2 gives the full variable domain: EAEVAQSPRYKITEKSQAVAFWCDPISGHATLYWYRQILGQGPELLVQFQDESVVDDSQLPKDRFSAERLKGVDSTLKIQPAELGDSAMYLCASSLAGGPGYTFGSGTRLTVV.

This clone was seen only a few times. The gene calls are TRBV5-6 and TRBJ1-1; no clear D. CDR1 is SGHDT and CDR2 is YYEEEE in the germline V gene. The CDR3 extends over 11 amino acids. The ends were cut back, 2 bases at V and 5 bases at J, with 4 bases in the middle. The CDR3 DNA is TGTGCCAGCAGCTTTTATACTGAAGCTTTCTTT. Translation: CASSFYTEAFF.

The rearrangement joins TRBV5-6 to TRBJ2-1; D remains ambiguous. V gave up 1 base and J gave up 15 bases, with 14 bases separating them. Looked up from germline, CDR1 is SGHDT and CDR2 is YYEEEE. This CDR3 spans 12 amino acids. The CDR3 DNA follows: TGTGCCAGCAGCTTGAAAAGTCTAGGTGGGTTCTTC. It translates to CASSLKSLGGFF.

This clone has only a few counts. V and J are TRBV11-2 and TRBJ1-3; 7 bases match TRBD1. CDR3 length: 14 amino acids. V gave up 2 bases and J gave up 2 bases; unmatched junction bases: 0. Germline V gives CDR1 SGHAT, CDR2 FQNNGV. CDR3 region: CASSLQGAGNTIYF. The CDR3 DNA is TGTGCCAGCAGCTTACAGGGGGCTGGAAACACCATATATTTT.

As DNA, the CDR3 is TGCGCCAGCAGCCAAGACTACAGCGGGGGGAACGAGCAGTACTTC. This sequence encodes CASSQDYSGGNEQYF. The rearrangement uses TRBV4-1 and TRBJ2-7; 9 nucleotides align to TRBD2. Trimming cost V 0 bases and J 5 bases; bases outside gene matches: 5. Germline CDR1 is MGHRA and CDR2 is YSYEKL. CDR3 length: 15 residues.

This rearrangement joins TRBV13 to TRBJ1-2; D not resolved. Germline V gives CDR1 PRHDT, CDR2 FYEKMQ (reference sequence). The CDR3 consists of 12 residues. Trimming stripped 5 bases from V and 4 bases from J, with 8 bases between. Here the CDR3 DNA reads TGTGCCAGCAGCCAACAAATCTATGGCTACACCTTC. This translates into CASSQQIYGYTF. Supplemented by reference TRBV13 and TRBJ1-2, the full variable domain reads AAGVIQSPRHLIKEKRETATLKCYPIPRHDTVYWYQQGPGQDPQFLISFYEKMQSDKGSIPDRFSAQQFSDYHSELNMSSLELGDSALYFCASSQQIYGYTFGSGTRLTVV.

The V gene is TRBV7-2, the J gene TRBJ2-3; 8 positions match TRBD2. The trim removed 3 bases at V and 4 bases at J, leaving 15 bases unmatched. The germline V gene encodes CDR1 SGHTA and CDR2 FQGNSA. The CDR3 consists of 18 residues. CDR3 in DNA: TGTGCCAGCAGCTTTAGGGCCACTTTCGGGAGGGGGTCAGATACGCAGTATTTT. Amino acid sequence: CASSFRATFGRGSDTQYF.

This clone showed up just a few times. The V and J genes are TRBV30 and TRBJ2-5; 7 nucleotides match TRBD1. V was pared by 3 bases and J by 5 bases, with 6 bases of the junction left unmatched. Germline CDR1 is GTSNPN and CDR2 is SVGIG (reference sequence). The CDR3 loop spans 13 amino acids. The CDR3 region is CAWRRQGWETQYF. The DNA of the CDR3 is TGTGCCTGGAGGAGACAGGGTTGGGAGACCCAGTACTTC. The variable domain in full, completed from reference TRBV30 and TRBJ2-5, reads SQTIHQWPATLVQPVGSPLSLECTVEGTSNPNLYWYRQAAGRGLQLLFYSVGIGQISSEVPQNLSASRPQDRQFILSSKKLLLSDSGFYLCAWRRQGWETQYFGPGTRLLVL.

J is TRBJ1-1 and V is TRBV27; D is possibly TRBD1 (6 bases). The germline V and J ends were trimmed by 3 bases and 1 base, with 15 bases remaining between them. The CDR3 has 16 residues. Germline V lookup: CDR1 MNHEY, CDR2 SMNVEV (reference sequence). The CDR3 region has the DNA TGTGCCAGCAGTTTTGGGGGCAGGGGTAAGAACACTGAAGCTTTCTTT. Amino acids: CASSFGGRGKNTEAFF.

This clone was picked up a small number of times. CDR3 sequence: CASSSHREGLNQPQHF. The CDR3 DNA follows: TGTGCCAGCAGCTCTCACAGGGAAGGGCTCAATCAGCCCCAGCATTTT. This chain links TRBV6-6 with TRBJ1-5; D perhaps matches TRBD1 (6 bases). V shed 6 bases and J shed 3 bases, with 18 bases lying between them. Germline V gene lookup returns CDR1 MNHNY and CDR2 SVGAGI (reference sequence). The CDR3 has 16 residues.

This rearrangement joins TRBV9 to TRBJ2-6; D ambiguous. The germline CDR1 and CDR2 sequences are SGDLS and YYNGEE. V was trimmed by 4 bases and J by 0 bases, leaving 8 bases between them. This CDR3 contains 15 residues. Here the CDR3 reads CASSLEGSGANVLTF. The CDR3 bases are TGTGCCAGCAGCTTAGAAGGCTCTGGGGCCAACGTCCTGACTTTC.

This clone appeared a few times. The rearrangement joins TRBV29-1 to TRBJ1-1, with a possible D match to TRBD1 (6 bases). V gave up 7 bases and J gave up 4 bases, with 13 bases separating them. Germline V lookup: CDR1 SQVTM, CDR2 ANQGSEA. This CDR3 contains 12 residues. This CDR3 reads CSARTGATEAFF. The CDR3 nucleotides read TGCAGCGCCAGGACGGGGGCCACTGAAGCTTTCTTT.

The J gene is TRBJ2-4, the V gene TRBV5-6, with D hard to call. Trimming cost V 0 bases and J 9 bases, with 10 bases left between them. The V gene's germline CDR1 is SGHDT and CDR2 YYEEEE. This CDR3 has 13 residues. The CDR3 DNA reads TGTGCCAGCAGCTTGGTGTCAGAAGGCATTCAGTACTTC. It codes for CASSLVSEGIQYF. The full variable domain, rest sourced from reference TRBV5-6 and TRBJ2-4, is DAGVTQSPTHLIKTRGQQVTLRCSPKSGHDTVSWYQQALGQGPQFIFQYYEEEERQRGNFPDRFSGHQFPNYSSELNVNALLLGDSALYLCASSLVSEGIQYFGAGTRLSVL.

The chain employs TRBV15 and TRBJ2-5; unclear D gene. CDR3 length equals 15 residues. Trimming removed 0 bases from V and 5 bases from J, with 13 bases in between. Per the germline V gene, CDR1 is LNHNV and CDR2 is YYDKDF (reference sequence). In DNA form, the CDR3 reads TGTGCCACCAGCAGAGATGCGGAGCAGACGGAGACCCAGTACTTC. The encoded protein is CATSRDAEQTETQYF.

The chain recombines TRBV18 with TRBJ2-3; D is tentatively TRBD1 or TRBD2 (5 bases each). The V gene's germline CDR1 is KGHSH and CDR2 LQKENI. Trimming shortened V by 3 bases and J by 9 bases, and 19 bases separated the two germline ends. CDR3 size: 15 residues. CDR3 protein: CASSPRDPSIETQYF. Written as DNA, the CDR3 is TGTGCCAGCTCACCTCGGGACCCGTCTATCGAGACGCAGTATTTT.

There are a few counts of this clone. The V gene is TRBV4-3, the J gene TRBJ2-1; D call uncertain. CDR1 and CDR2 (germline): LGHNA, YSLEER. This CDR3 region has 15 residues. V was shortened by 1 base and J by 9 bases, with 16 bases between the two germline ends. The CDR3 DNA is TGCGCCAGCAGCCAAGGGATCCGGGTGGGAATTGAGCAGTTCTTC. Residues: CASSQGIRVGIEQFF.

The chain recombines TRBV4-2 with TRBJ1-2; 8 bases agree with TRBD1. CDR3 length: 14 amino acids. After removal of 0 bases from V and 3 bases from J, the junction contained 0 bases not matched to a gene. The germline V gene has CDR1 LGHNA and CDR2 YNFKEQ. The CDR3 spells CASSQEQGDYGYTF. In nucleotides, the CDR3 is TGTGCCAGCAGCCAAGAACAGGGGGACTATGGCTACACCTTC.

The rearrangement links TRBV15 to TRBJ2-7; the D gene is possibly TRBD2 (5 bases). The V gene lost 5 bases and the J gene lost 5 bases, with 22 bases spanning the gap. Germline loops: CDR1 LNHNV, CDR2 YYDKDF (reference sequence). This CDR3 is 16 amino acids long. CDR3 protein: CATSGAELGPGDEQYF. The CDR3 DNA follows: TGTGCCACCAGCGGAGCCGAGTTAGGTCCCGGGGACGAGCAGTACTTC.

This clone was observed a single time. The chain employs TRBV4-1 and TRBJ2-6; D unclear. From germline, CDR1 is MGHRA and CDR2 YSYEKL. Trimming took 2 bases from V and 1 from J, leaving 6 bases between them. This CDR3 contains 15 residues. The CDR3 DNA follows: TGCGCCAGCAGCCAACAAGGATCTGGGGCCAACGTCCTGACTTTC. Its protein is CASSQQGSGANVLTF.

This clone was counted between two and nine times. This rearrangement joins TRBV27 to TRBJ2-2; TRBD1 might be the D (5 bases). Germline CDR1 MNHEY, CDR2 SMNVEV (reference sequence). The CDR3 is 13 residues long. V was cut by 2 bases and J by 7 bases, with 8 bases left in between. The CDR3 region is CASSLTGRGELFF. The DNA of the CDR3 is TGTGCCAGCAGTTTAACAGGTCGCGGGGAGCTGTTTTTT.

A few counts support this clone. This chain links TRBV23-1 with TRBJ2-1, with 11 nucleotides matching TRBD2. TRBV23-1 is an open reading frame, and its role is uncertain. J was trimmed by 4 bases and V by 3 bases; bases with no gene match: 8. This CDR3 region has 17 residues. The chain's CDR3 is CASSHSPGLAEYNEQFF. The CDR3 nucleotides read TGCGCCAGCAGTCACTCCCCGGGACTAGCGGAGTACAATGAGCAGTTCTTC.

V is TRBV5-4 and J is TRBJ2-5, with D perhaps assigned TRBD1 or TRBD2 (5 bases each). This CDR3 is built from 13 residues. CDR1 is SGHNT, CDR2 YYREEE, per germline (reference sequence). V gave up 4 bases and J gave up 0 bases, with 7 bases separating them. The CDR3, as DNA: TGTGCCAGCAGCGGGACCAACCAAGAGACCCAGTACTTC. Amino acids: CASSGTNQETQYF.

The count of this clone is one. The gene calls are TRBV2 and TRBJ2-7; 8 positions agree with TRBD2. Germline V gene lookup returns CDR1 SNHLY and CDR2 FYNNEI. The J segment lost 0 bases and the V segment lost 6 bases, leaving 4 bases of the junction unmatched. The CDR3 extends over 14 amino acids. DNA for the CDR3: TGTGCCAGCAGCTCCAGCGGGAGCTCCTACGAGCAGTACTTC. Residues: CASSSSGSSYEQYF.

The chain combines TRBV20-1 with TRBJ2-3; D uncertain. Germline loops: CDR1 DFQATT, CDR2 SNEGSKA (reference sequence). CDR3 length: 11 residues. The V gene lost 6 bases and the J gene lost 4 bases, with 8 bases spanning the gap. In DNA, the CDR3 is TGCAGTGCAAAGGTCGCAGATACGCAGTATTTT. This gives the protein CSAKVADTQYF.

The genes are TRBV4-3 and TRBJ2-1, with a weak D call TRBD1 (5 bases). The CDR3 extends over 17 amino acids. V gave up 0 bases and J gave up 0 bases, with 12 bases separating them. The germline V gene encodes CDR1 LGHNA and CDR2 YSLEER. CDR3 loop: CASSQETDIGSYNEQFF. Written as DNA, the CDR3 is TGCGCCAGCAGCCAAGAGACGGACATCGGCTCCTACAATGAGCAGTTCTTC.

Concerning this clone: The sample has other DNA sequences that encode this CDR3 too. This chain joins TRBV7-2 and TRBJ2-5; D remains unclear. Germline V gene data show CDR1 as SGHTA and CDR2 as FQGNSA. Trimming left V 5 bases short and J 3 bases short, with 10 bases between. The CDR3 covers 13 residues. The CDR3 sequence is CASSLVREETQYF. The CDR3 DNA reads TGTGCCAGCAGCCTGGTTAGAGAAGAGACCCAGTACTTC.

This clone showed up just a few times. The rearrangement links TRBV28 to TRBJ1-2; D unclear. Germline lookup yields CDR1 MDHEN and CDR2 SYDVKM. The CDR3 sequence is 14 residues long. The germline V and J ends were trimmed by 6 bases and 7 bases, with 18 bases remaining between them. As DNA, the CDR3 is TGTGCCAGCAGGGGAGGAGACCTGACGGGTGGCTACACCTTC. This translates into CASRGGDLTGGYTF.

This clone appeared a few times. The chain employs TRBV18 and TRBJ2-1; D not certain. Trimming shortened V by 0 bases and J by 0 bases, and 3 bases separated the two germline ends. CDR3 length equals 14 residues. Germline CDR1 and CDR2: KGHSH and LQKENI. Here the CDR3 DNA reads TGTGCCAGCTCACCACCGCACTCCTACAATGAGCAGTTCTTC. As protein: CASSPPHSYNEQFF.

The rearrangement joins TRBV13 to TRBJ2-7, with TRBD2 identical over 8 bases. The CDR3 loop spans 13 amino acids. The V gene end was trimmed by 8 bases and the J gene end by 4 bases; junction bases not matched to a gene: 7. Germline CDR1 PRHDT, CDR2 FYEKMQ (reference sequence). CDR3 in amino acids: CASRYGRGYEQYF. The CDR3 coding sequence is TGTGCCAGCCGTTACGGGAGGGGATACGAGCAGTACTTC.

The V call is TRBV5-1, the J call TRBJ1-1; possibly TRBD1 for D (6 bases). V lost 4 bases and J 0 bases, leaving 10 bases between the germline ends. Germline assignment: CDR1 SGHRS and CDR2 YFSETQ. The CDR3 runs 14 residues. Written as DNA, the CDR3 is TGCGCCAGCAGCAATGGACAGTTGAACACTGAAGCTTTCTTT. Encoded protein: CASSNGQLNTEAFF. Together with reference TRBV5-1 and TRBJ1-1, the CDR3 gives the full variable domain: KAGVTQTPRYLIKTRGQQVTLSCSPISGHRSVSWYQQTPGQGLQFLFEYFSETQRNKGNFPGRFSGRQFSNSRSEMNVSTLELGDSALYLCASSNGQLNTEAFFGQGTRLTVV.